A selection of T cell receptor beta chains follows, all from one sample in a study of T cells after posttransplantation cyclophosphamide. Clones were sequenced by immunoSEQ multiplex PCR, and TCRdb holds only the in-frame ones, with some missing. Among approximately 23,000 clones listed, approximately 85% were seen once. The sequencing input was PBMCs. Receptor source: a woman aged 60-75 years with a blood cancer, CMV-positive, and with a related stem cell donor. Each CDR3 is given with its conserved first and last residue. D genes are given only for firm matches.

. | TRBV15 | CATSGRGGWNEQFF
TRBD2 | TRBV19 | CASSSTSGRSGTDTQYF
TRBD2 | TRBV6-6 | CASSKSSGSEQFF
. | TRBV5-1 | CASSLTDGNNEQFF
TRBD2 | TRBV11-3 | CASSSGLSAGGTDTQYF
TRBD2 | TRBV7-8 | CASSLTSGRIDEQFF
TRBD1 | TRBV7-8 | CASSGRGQEMNTEAFF
TRBD2 | TRBV5-4 | CASSLGTSGGQETQYF
. | TRBV7-7 | CASSSRGGDTQYF
. | TRBV27 | CASSKGLGETQYF
TRBD1 | TRBV18 | CASSPILAGGANTEAFF
. | TRBV5-1 | CASSLRGIGETQYF
TRBD2 | TRBV5-6 | CASSLRLSGNRYTGELFF
TRBD1 | TRBV6-1 | CASKRQGIAEAFF
TRBD2 | TRBV7-3 | CASAQGAGLKDTQYF
TRBD2 | TRBV6-5 | CASSDGLARGTQYF
TRBD1 | TRBV30 | CAWDRAGSYEQYF
TRBD2 | TRBV5-1 | CASSLAASGRAGTDTQYF
TRBD2 | TRBV7-9 | CASSPPFRLAGGHEQYF
TRBD2 | TRBV12-5 | CASAPLAGSYNEQFF
. | TRBV6-4 | CASSDPLTRGGYTF
. | TRBV4-1 | CASSQDRGGVFNEQFF
TRBD1 | TRBV11-3 | CASSSRTGSNTEAFF
TRBD2 | TRBV28 | CASSPSVAGFFF
. | TRBV19 | CASSSSVLYNEQFF
TRBD2 | TRBV9 | CASSSGLAGVVDTQYF
TRBD1 | TRBV14 | CASSLGQGRTDTQYF
TRBD1 | TRBV5-1 | CASSGPGTGTSQYF
TRBD1 | TRBV7-3 | CASSSDRGRSVYF
. | TRBV6-1 | CASSDDGVGNQPQHF
. | TRBV4-1 | CASSQVTGKGSVAQHF
. | TRBV6-5 | CASSYLRDSPLHF
TRBD2 | TRBV5-4 | CASSLLAGGNTGELFF
. | TRBV2 | CASSALGLDQETQYF
. | TRBV6-5 | CASELHNEQFF
TRBD1 | TRBV7-9 | CASSEQGAGNIQYF
TRBD2 | TRBV19 | CASSSSGLAGNEQFF
. | TRBV10-3 | CAISDGATGNEQFF
TRBD2 | TRBV19 | CASSISRAGGEQYF
. | TRBV5-1 | CASSLGELGGELFF
TRBD2 | TRBV13 | CASSAGLAGNYEQYF
. | TRBV19 | CASSIFGAFQGEQFF
TRBD2 | TRBV19 | CASRSGTSGRTNTGELFF
. | TRBV15 | CATSRSGEKSEKLFF
TRBD2 | TRBV5-1 | CASTQTSGSGSYEQYF
. | TRBV29-1 | CSVGERRTEAFF
. | TRBV5-1 | CASSLVAGPGTDTQYF
TRBD1 | TRBV5-1 | CASSLWGQGAETQYF
TRBD2 | TRBV27 | CASSETSSNEQFF
. | TRBV7-2 | CASSLASGFTDTQYF
. | TRBV6-5 | CASRTEHYGYTF
TRBD2 | TRBV25-1 | CASSGTGAGGLGEQFF
TRBD2 | TRBV11-1 | CASSRTSGRPPSEQYF
TRBD2 | TRBV19 | CASSRAGDGFGEQFF
. | TRBV6-6 | CASSPEGTSQYF
. | TRBV5-1 | CASSLVAGANEKLFF
TRBD2 | TRBV7-9 | CASSARTSGRYNEQFF
. | TRBV7-9 | CASSFQREQFF
. | TRBV5-1 | CASSPTRVPGELFF
. | TRBV7-9 | CASSLARNTEAFF